Listed here are 23 T cell receptor beta chains from one sample, sequenced in a study of cytomegalovirus exposure and HLA in healthy donors. Primers: 60 Vbeta forward and 13 Jbeta reverse. Generated by immunoSEQ multiplex PCR, the TCRdb table keeps only in-frame clones and is missing some. The table includes 30,000 to 45,000 clones, 86% detected once. Sample: PBMCs. These receptor sequences come from a woman aged 40 to 49 in good health and CMV-seropositive.

Worth noting for this clone: The junction does not match germline at one end; this may be a read error. Here the CDR3 DNA reads TGTGCCAGTAGGGGGGACTCCTCCGAGCAGTACTTC. Protein: CASRGDSSEQYF. V usage is TRBV19 and J usage is TRBJ2-7; D is perhaps TRBD2 (6 bases). The CDR3 has 12 amino acids. Germline V CDR1 and CDR2: LNHDA, SQIVND (reference sequence).

The chain links TRBV5-6 to TRBJ2-7; no firm D call. Germline V gene sequence: CDR1 SGHDT, CDR2 YYEEEE. The V end was cut by 4 bases, the J end by 6 bases, with 11 bases between. There are 12 residues in the CDR3. The CDR3 sequence is CASSRISGEQYF. The CDR3 coding sequence is TGTGCCAGCAGCCGGATCTCGGGCGAGCAGTACTTC.

This clone occurred once. J is TRBJ1-1 and V is TRBV6-5; D remains unclear. V was clipped by 5 bases and J by 0 bases, with 13 bases between them. The CDR3 length is 15 residues. In germline, CDR1 is MNHEY, CDR2 SVGAGI. The CDR3 sequence is CASSLTGYLNTEAFF. For the CDR3, the DNA is TGTGCCAGCAGTCTCACGGGATACTTGAACACTGAAGCTTTCTTT.

The rearrangement links TRBV7-9 to TRBJ1-5; 9 bases are shared with TRBD1. Germline loops: CDR1 SEHNR, CDR2 FQNEAQ (reference sequence). Trimming removed 8 bases from V and 1 base from J; junction bases left unmatched: 15. This CDR3 comprises 18 residues. CDR3 region: CASSREQSGTGSNQPQHF. The DNA of the CDR3 is TGTGCCAGCTCCCGAGAACAAAGCGGGACAGGGAGCAATCAGCCCCAGCATTTT. The variable domain in full, completed from reference TRBV7-9 and TRBJ1-5, reads DTGVSQNPRHKITKRGQNVTFRCDPISEHNRLYWYRQTLGQGPEFLTYFQNEAQLEKSRLLSDRFSAERPKGSFSTLEIQRTEQGDSAMYLCASSREQSGTGSNQPQHFGDGTRLSIL.

The CDR3: CASKDSQETQYF. CDR3 DNA sequence: TGTGCCAGCAAGGACAGCCAAGAGACCCAGTACTTC. V is TRBV5-4 and J is TRBJ2-5; weak D call: TRBD1 (6 bases). Between the trimmed V and J ends, which lost 6 bases and 1 base, there was a span of 7 bases. Germline assignment: CDR1 SGHNT and CDR2 YYREEE (reference sequence). The length of the CDR3 is 12 residues.

The V call is TRBV5-4, the J call TRBJ1-4, with 10 bases identical to TRBD1. Germline V lookup: CDR1 SGHNT, CDR2 YYREEE (reference sequence). CDR3 size: 15 residues. V lost 4 bases to trimming and J lost 5 bases; unmatched junction nucleotides: 5. The CDR3 loop reads CASSGPGQGNEKLFF. As DNA, the CDR3 is TGTGCCAGCAGCGGCCCGGGACAGGGGAATGAAAAACTGTTTTTT.

In this sample, this clone turned up once. The J gene is TRBJ2-5, the V gene TRBV2, with 9 bases identical to TRBD1. The CDR3 loop spans 13 amino acids. J was trimmed by 3 bases and V by 6 bases; bases with no gene match: 2. CDR1 and CDR2 from the germline V gene are SNHLY and FYNNEI. The CDR3 sequence: CASSRDREETQYF. CDR3 DNA: TGTGCCAGCAGCAGGGACAGGGAAGAGACCCAGTACTTC.

This sequence joins TRBV29-1 and TRBJ2-4; D remains unclear. The germline V gene has CDR1 SQVTM and CDR2 ANQGSEA. Trimming left V 8 bases short and J 7 bases short, with 15 bases between. The CDR3 length is 12 residues. CDR3 nucleotides: TGCAGCATGGCCGAGGCCCCGAACATTCAGTACTTC. It is translated as CSMAEAPNIQYF.

The chain joins TRBV4-3 to TRBJ2-1; 9 nucleotides match TRBD1. With V trimmed by 0 bases and J by 6 bases, 15 bases remained unmatched. Per the germline V gene, CDR1 is LGHNA and CDR2 is YSLEER. This CDR3 comprises 19 residues. DNA of the CDR3: TGCGCCAGCAGCCAAGATACGGGACAGGGCGGTTTCATCCTCAATGAGCAGTTCTTC. It is translated as CASSQDTGQGGFILNEQFF.

This chain connects TRBV7-2 to TRBJ1-1; D perhaps matches TRBD1 (6 bases). Germline assignment: CDR1 SGHTA and CDR2 FQGNSA. V was pared by 5 bases and J by 6 bases, with 16 bases between. This CDR3 has 14 amino acids. CDR3 protein: CASSNRVEAAEAFF. The CDR3 nucleotides are TGTGCCAGCAGCAACAGGGTTGAGGCCGCTGAAGCTTTCTTT. The whole variable domain, filled in from reference TRBV7-2 and TRBJ1-1, reads GAGVSQSPSNKVTEKGKDVELRCDPISGHTALYWYRQSLGQGLEFLIYFQGNSAPDKSGLPSDRFSAERTGGSVSTLTIQRTQQEDSAVYLCASSNRVEAAEAFFGQGTRLTVV.

The chain employs TRBV5-8 and TRBJ2-7; 8 nucleotides match TRBD1. The germline V gene has CDR1 SGHTS and CDR2 YDEGEE. The CDR3 extends over 14 amino acids. Unmatched junction bases numbered 9, after V lost 4 bases and J lost 6 bases. CDR3 DNA: TGTGCCAGCAGCGTCGGACAGGGAATCGCCGAGCAGTACTTC. It encodes CASSVGQGIAEQYF.

The chain carries TRBV10-3 and TRBJ1-5; D not resolved. V lost 7 bases and J 0 bases, leaving 7 bases between the germline ends. This CDR3 has 13 amino acids. Germline lookup yields CDR1 ENHRY and CDR2 SYGVKD. DNA for the CDR3: TGTGCCATCATGGGAGCTAGCAATCAGCCCCAGCATTTT. It is translated as CAIMGASNQPQHF.

The V call is TRBV7-2, the J call TRBJ2-5, with 9 nucleotides matching TRBD1. The V and J ends lost 4 bases and 11 bases, in that order; junction bases with no gene match: 11. The CDR3 spans 14 residues. Germline V gene lookup returns CDR1 SGHTA and CDR2 FQGNSA. CDR3 coding DNA: TGTGCCAGCAGCTCCTACGACAGGGGGACTGAGCAGTACTTC. It codes for CASSSYDRGTEQYF.

The rearrangement uses TRBV10-3 and TRBJ1-2; TRBD1 matches 8 bases. CDR1 and CDR2 (germline): ENHRY, SYGVKD. The CDR3 is made up of 16 amino acids. V shed 0 bases, J shed 6 bases, and the junction held 9 bases outside the gene matches. In nucleotides, the CDR3 is TGTGCCATCAGTGAGTCCCGCAGGGGGCGGGAGCATGGCTACACCTTC. This translates into CAISESRRGREHGYTF.

The chain joins TRBV5-1 to TRBJ2-5, with 8 bases matching TRBD2. Germline assignment: CDR1 SGHRS and CDR2 YFSETQ. The CDR3 length is 14 residues. V trimming: 4 bases; J trimming: 11 bases; junction bases outside the gene matches: 13. This CDR3 reads CASSAGLGHFGQYF. Written as DNA, the CDR3 is TGCGCCAGCAGCGCGGGACTAGGCCACTTCGGGCAGTACTTC. Variable domain in full (rest from reference TRBV5-1 and TRBJ2-5): KAGVTQTPRYLIKTRGQQVTLSCSPISGHRSVSWYQQTPGQGLQFLFEYFSETQRNKGNFPGRFSGRQFSNSRSEMNVSTLELGDSALYLCASSAGLGHFGQYFGPGTRLLVL.

The genes are TRBV6-4 and TRBJ1-3, with TRBD1 identical over 7 bases. Germline V lookup: CDR1 MRHNA, CDR2 SNTAGT. V was pared by 7 bases and J by 6 bases, with 12 bases of the junction left unmatched. The CDR3 has 15 residues. Here the CDR3 reads CASTGGGQDKNTIYF. The CDR3 DNA follows: TGTGCCAGCACAGGGGGTGGACAGGATAAAAACACCATATATTTT.

The chain has TRBV18 and TRBJ1-1; D not certain. The CDR3 has 14 residues. The germline CDR1 and CDR2 sequences are KGHSH and LQKENI. Trimming stripped 3 bases from V and 1 base from J, with 9 bases between. This CDR3 reads CASSPTDGNTEAFF. CDR3 bases: TGTGCCAGCTCACCCACAGACGGGAACACTGAAGCTTTCTTT.

This chain's CDR3 is CASRQTGDSNYGYTF. The DNA of the CDR3 is TGTGCCAGCAGACAGACAGGGGATAGTAACTATGGCTACACCTTC. The gene calls are TRBV6-5 and TRBJ1-2; 8 bases fit TRBD1. V lost 6 bases, J lost 1 base, and 7 bases stayed unmatched. This CDR3 is built from 15 residues. Germline CDR1 reads MNHEY; CDR2 reads SVGAGI.

The V and J genes are TRBV11-2 and TRBJ1-6; no clear D gene. V shed 5 bases and J shed 8 bases, with 10 bases lying between them. The CDR3 is 13 residues long. Germline CDR1 and CDR2: SGHAT and FQNNGV. In nucleotides, the CDR3 is TGTGCCAGCAGCCGAGCGCAGTATTCACCCCTCCACTTT. It yields the protein CASSRAQYSPLHF.

The chain employs TRBV7-7 and TRBJ2-3; D is undetermined. Trimming cost V 1 base and J 6 bases, with 8 bases left between them. This CDR3 is built from 13 residues. The germline V gene has CDR1 SSHAT and CDR2 FNYEAQ (reference sequence). The CDR3 sequence: CASSLGHGDTQYF. In DNA form, the CDR3 reads TGTGCCAGCAGCTTAGGGCATGGCGATACGCAGTATTTT.

This rearrangement joins TRBV10-1 to TRBJ2-7, with 8 bases identical to TRBD1. Germline V CDR1 and CDR2: WNHNN, SYGVQD (reference sequence). The V and J ends lost 10 bases and 2 bases, in that order; junction bases with no gene match: 7. CDR3 length equals 13 residues. The CDR3 region has the DNA TGCGCCATCCGAACAGGGGGGACCTACGAGCAGTACTTC. Translation gives CAIRTGGTYEQYF.

The rearrangement links TRBV4-3 to TRBJ1-2; D remains ambiguous. CDR3 length equals 17 residues. V dropped 4 bases and J dropped 8 bases, with 26 bases sitting between them. Germline CDR1 is LGHNA and CDR2 is YSLEER. DNA of the CDR3: TGCGCCAGCAGCCCCCAGAAAAGAGCCTATACAGATAGAGGCTACACCTTC. Amino acid sequence: CASSPQKRAYTDRGYTF.

The chain uses TRBV18 and TRBJ1-1, with a possible D match to TRBD1 (6 bases). V was shortened by 6 bases and J by 7 bases, with 18 bases between the two germline ends. The germline V gene has CDR1 KGHSH and CDR2 LQKENI. The CDR3 extends over 14 amino acids. DNA of the CDR3: TGTGCCAGCTCCTTGGACAGCGTCTCAGGTGAAGCTTTCTTT. Translating it yields CASSLDSVSGEAFF. Full variable domain (outside the CDR3, taken from reference TRBV18 and TRBJ1-1): NAGVMQNPRHLVRRRGQEARLRCSPMKGHSHVYWYRQLPEEGLKFMVYLQKENIIDESGMPKERFSAEFPKEGPSILRIQQVVRGDSAAYFCASSLDSVSGEAFFGQGTRLTVV.